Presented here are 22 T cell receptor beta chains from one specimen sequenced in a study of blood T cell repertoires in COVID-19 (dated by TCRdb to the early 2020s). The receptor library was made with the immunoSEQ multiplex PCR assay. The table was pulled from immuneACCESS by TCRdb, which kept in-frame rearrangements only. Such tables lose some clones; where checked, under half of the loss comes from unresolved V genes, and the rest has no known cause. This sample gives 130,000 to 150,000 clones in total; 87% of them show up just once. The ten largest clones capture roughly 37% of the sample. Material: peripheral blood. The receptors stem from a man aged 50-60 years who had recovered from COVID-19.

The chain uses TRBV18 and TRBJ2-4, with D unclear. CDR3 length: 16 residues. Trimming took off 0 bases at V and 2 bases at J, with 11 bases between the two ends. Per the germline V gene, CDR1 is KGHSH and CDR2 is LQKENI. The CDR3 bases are TGTGCCAGCTCACCACCGTCAGGCCGAACCAAAAACATTCAGTACTTC. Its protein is CASSPPSGRTKNIQYF.

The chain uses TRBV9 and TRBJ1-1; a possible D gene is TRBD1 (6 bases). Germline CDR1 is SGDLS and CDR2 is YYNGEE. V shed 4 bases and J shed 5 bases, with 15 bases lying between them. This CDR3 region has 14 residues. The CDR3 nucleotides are TGTGCCAGCAGCCGTACAGGGTTCGTAACTGAAGCTTTCTTT. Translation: CASSRTGFVTEAFF.

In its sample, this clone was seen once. The CDR3 region has the DNA TGTGCCTGGAGTGTAGTGGCAGGGGCTGGAAACACCATATATTTT. Amino acids: CAWSVVAGAGNTIYF. The chain couples TRBV30 to TRBJ1-3; a weak D match, TRBD1 (6 bases). The CDR3 sequence is 15 residues long. The ends were cut back, 0 bases at V and 2 bases at J, with 11 bases in the middle. Looked up from germline, CDR1 is GTSNPN and CDR2 is SVGIG (reference sequence).

CDR3 sequence (DNA): TGTGCCAGCCTAAGGGACAGGGACGACACTGAAGCTTTCTTT. Protein: CASLRDRDDTEAFF. The chain links TRBV6-5 to TRBJ1-1, with 9 bases aligning to TRBD1. V was pared by 8 bases and J by 3 bases, with 7 bases of the junction left unmatched. The CDR3 extends over 14 amino acids. Germline CDR1 MNHEY, CDR2 SVGAGI.

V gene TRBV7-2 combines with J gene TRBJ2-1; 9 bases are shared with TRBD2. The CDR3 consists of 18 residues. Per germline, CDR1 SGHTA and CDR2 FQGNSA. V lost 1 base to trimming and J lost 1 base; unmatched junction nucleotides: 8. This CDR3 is CASSLVAGGPKSYNEQFF. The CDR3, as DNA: TGTGCCAGCAGCTTAGTTGCGGGGGGGCCCAAATCCTACAATGAGCAGTTCTTC. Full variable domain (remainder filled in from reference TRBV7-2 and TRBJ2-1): GAGVSQSPSNKVTEKGKDVELRCDPISGHTALYWYRQSLGQGLEFLIYFQGNSAPDKSGLPSDRFSAERTGGSVSTLTIQRTQQEDSAVYLCASSLVAGGPKSYNEQFFGPGTRLTVL.

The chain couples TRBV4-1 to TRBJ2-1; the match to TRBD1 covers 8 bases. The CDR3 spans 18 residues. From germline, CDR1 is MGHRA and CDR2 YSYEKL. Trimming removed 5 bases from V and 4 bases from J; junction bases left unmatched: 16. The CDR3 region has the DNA TGCGCCAGCAGCAATCGGGCACAGGGGACAGGAGGATACAATGAGCAGTTCTTC. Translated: CASSNRAQGTGGYNEQFF.

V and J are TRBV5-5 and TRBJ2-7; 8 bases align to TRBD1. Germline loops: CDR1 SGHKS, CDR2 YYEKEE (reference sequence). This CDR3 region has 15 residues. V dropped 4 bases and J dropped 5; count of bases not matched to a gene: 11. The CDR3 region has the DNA TGTGCCAGCAGCCGATCGGCGGACAGGGCCAACGAGCAGTACTTC. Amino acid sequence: CASSRSADRANEQYF. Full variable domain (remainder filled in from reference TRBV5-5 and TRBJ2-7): DAGVTQSPTHLIKTRGQQVTLRCSPISGHKSVSWYQQVLGQGPQFIFQYYEKEERGRGNFPDRFSARQFPNYSSELNVNALLLGDSALYLCASSRSADRANEQYFGPGTRLTVT.

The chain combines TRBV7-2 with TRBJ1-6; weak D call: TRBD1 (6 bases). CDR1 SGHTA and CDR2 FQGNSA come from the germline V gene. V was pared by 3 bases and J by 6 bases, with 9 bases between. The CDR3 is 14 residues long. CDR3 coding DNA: TGTGCCAGCAGCTTCGGACAGCTTAATTCACCCCTCCACTTT. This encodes CASSFGQLNSPLHF.

DNA for the CDR3: TGTGCCAGCAGCTTGGAAGGAGGGGGGGACTACGAGCAGTACTTC. Residues: CASSLEGGGDYEQYF. The chain combines TRBV5-4 with TRBJ2-7, with TRBD2 as a possible D gene (7 bases). This CDR3 contains 15 residues. V was shortened by 0 bases and J by 3 bases, with 13 bases between the two germline ends. The germline CDR1 and CDR2 sequences are SGHNT and YYREEE (reference sequence).

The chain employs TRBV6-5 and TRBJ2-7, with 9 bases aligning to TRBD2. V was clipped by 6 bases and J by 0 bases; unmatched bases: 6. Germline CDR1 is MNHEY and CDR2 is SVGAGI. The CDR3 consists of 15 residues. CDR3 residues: CASRLAGRDSYEQYF. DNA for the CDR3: TGTGCCAGCAGGCTAGCGGGGCGAGACTCCTACGAGCAGTACTTC.

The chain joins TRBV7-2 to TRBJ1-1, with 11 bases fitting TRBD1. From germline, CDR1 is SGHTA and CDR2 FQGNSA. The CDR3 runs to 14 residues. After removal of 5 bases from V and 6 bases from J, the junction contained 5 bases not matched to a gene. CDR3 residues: CASSQDRGPAEAFF. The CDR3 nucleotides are TGTGCCAGCAGCCAGGACAGGGGGCCTGCTGAAGCTTTCTTT.

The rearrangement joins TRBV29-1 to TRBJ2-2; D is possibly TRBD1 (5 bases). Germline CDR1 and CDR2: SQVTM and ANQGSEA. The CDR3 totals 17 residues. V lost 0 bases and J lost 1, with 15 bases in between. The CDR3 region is CSVEEWTYSKNTGELFF. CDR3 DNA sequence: TGCAGCGTTGAAGAGTGGACATACTCAAAGAACACCGGGGAGCTGTTTTTT.

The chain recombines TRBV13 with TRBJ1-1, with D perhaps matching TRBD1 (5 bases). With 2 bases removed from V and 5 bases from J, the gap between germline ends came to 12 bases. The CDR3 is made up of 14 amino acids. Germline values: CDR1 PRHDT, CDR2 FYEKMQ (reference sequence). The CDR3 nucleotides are TGTGCCAGCAGCTTAATGTCGGGGGGGACTGAAGCTTTCTTT. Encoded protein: CASSLMSGGTEAFF.

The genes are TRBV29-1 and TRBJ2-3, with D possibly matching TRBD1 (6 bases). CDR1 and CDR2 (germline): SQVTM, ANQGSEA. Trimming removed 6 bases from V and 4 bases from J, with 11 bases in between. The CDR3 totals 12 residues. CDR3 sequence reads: CSVQGIPDTQYF. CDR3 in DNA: TGCAGCGTCCAGGGGATTCCAGATACGCAGTATTTT.

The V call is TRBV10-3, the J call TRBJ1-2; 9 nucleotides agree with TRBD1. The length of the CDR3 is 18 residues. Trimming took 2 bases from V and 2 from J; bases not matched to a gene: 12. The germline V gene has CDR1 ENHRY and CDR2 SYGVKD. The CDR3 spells CAISETGGGSHWNYGYTF. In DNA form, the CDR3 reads TGTGCCATCAGTGAGACAGGGGGCGGATCCCATTGGAACTATGGCTACACCTTC.

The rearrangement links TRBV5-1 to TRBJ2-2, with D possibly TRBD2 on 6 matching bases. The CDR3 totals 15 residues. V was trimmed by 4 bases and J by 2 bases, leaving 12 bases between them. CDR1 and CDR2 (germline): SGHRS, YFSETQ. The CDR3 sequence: CASSRGDSNTGELFF. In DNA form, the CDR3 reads TGCGCCAGCAGCCGCGGGGACTCTAACACCGGGGAGCTGTTTTTT. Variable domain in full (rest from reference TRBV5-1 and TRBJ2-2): KAGVTQTPRYLIKTRGQQVTLSCSPISGHRSVSWYQQTPGQGLQFLFEYFSETQRNKGNFPGRFSGRQFSNSRSEMNVSTLELGDSALYLCASSRGDSNTGELFFGEGSRLTVL.

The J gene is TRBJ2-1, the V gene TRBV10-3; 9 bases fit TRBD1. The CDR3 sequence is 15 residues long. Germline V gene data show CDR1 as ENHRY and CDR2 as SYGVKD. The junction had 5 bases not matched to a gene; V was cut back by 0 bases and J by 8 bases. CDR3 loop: CAISESGQGYDEQFF. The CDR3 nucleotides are TGTGCCATCAGTGAGTCAGGACAGGGGTACGATGAGCAGTTCTTC.

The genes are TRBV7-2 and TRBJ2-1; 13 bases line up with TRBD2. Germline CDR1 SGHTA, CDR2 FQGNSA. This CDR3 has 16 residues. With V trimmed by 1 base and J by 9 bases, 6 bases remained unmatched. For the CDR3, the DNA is TGTGCCAGCAGCTTAGATCGACTAGCGGGGGGAGGTGAGCAGTTCTTC. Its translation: CASSLDRLAGGGEQFF.

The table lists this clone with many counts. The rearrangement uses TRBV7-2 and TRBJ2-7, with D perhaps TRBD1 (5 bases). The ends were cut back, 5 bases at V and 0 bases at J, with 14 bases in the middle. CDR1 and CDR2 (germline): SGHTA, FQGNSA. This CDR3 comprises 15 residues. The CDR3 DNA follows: TGTGCCAGCAGCCTACGGCAGGGCCCCTCCTACGAGCAGTACTTC. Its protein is CASSLRQGPSYEQYF.

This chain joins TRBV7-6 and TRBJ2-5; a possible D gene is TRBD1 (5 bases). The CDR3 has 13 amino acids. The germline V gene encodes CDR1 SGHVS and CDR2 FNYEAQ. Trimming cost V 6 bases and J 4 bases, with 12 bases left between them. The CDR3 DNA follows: TGTGCCAGCAGGGGGCAAGTGATAGAGACCCAGTACTTC. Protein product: CASRGQVIETQYF.

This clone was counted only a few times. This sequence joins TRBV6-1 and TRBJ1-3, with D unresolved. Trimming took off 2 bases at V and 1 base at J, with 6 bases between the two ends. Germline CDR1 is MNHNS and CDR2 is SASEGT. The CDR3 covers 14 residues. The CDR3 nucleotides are TGTGCCAGCAGTGAAACTCGTTCTGGAAACACCATATATTTT. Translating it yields CASSETRSGNTIYF.

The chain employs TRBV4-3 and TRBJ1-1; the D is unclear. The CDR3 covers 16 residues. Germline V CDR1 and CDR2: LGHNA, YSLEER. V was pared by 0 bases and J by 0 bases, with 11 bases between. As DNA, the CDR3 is TGCGCCAGCAGCCAAGAAGTGAGACAAATGAACACTGAAGCTTTCTTT. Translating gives CASSQEVRQMNTEAFF.